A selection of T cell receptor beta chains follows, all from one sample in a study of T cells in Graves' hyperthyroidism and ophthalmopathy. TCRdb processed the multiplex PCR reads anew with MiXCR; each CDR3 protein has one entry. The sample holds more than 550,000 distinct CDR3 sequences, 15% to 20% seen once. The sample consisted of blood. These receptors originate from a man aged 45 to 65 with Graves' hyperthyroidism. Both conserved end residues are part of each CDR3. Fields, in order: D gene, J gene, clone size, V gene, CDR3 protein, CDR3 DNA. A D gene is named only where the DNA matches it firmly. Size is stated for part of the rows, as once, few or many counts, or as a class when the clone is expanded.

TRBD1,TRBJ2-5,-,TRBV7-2,CASSLGGAGGETQYF,TGTGCCAGCAGCTTAGGTGGGGCAGGGGGAGAGACCCAGTACTTC
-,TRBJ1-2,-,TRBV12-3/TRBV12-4,CASISYRRANYGYTF,TGTGCCAGCATTTCCTACAGGCGAGCTAACTATGGCTACACCTTC
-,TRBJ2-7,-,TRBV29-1,CSVGQYEQYF,TGCAGCGTTGGCCAATACGAGCAGTACTTC
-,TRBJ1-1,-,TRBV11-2,CASSWGGGRTEAFF,TGTGCCAGCAGCTGGGGGGGGGGGCGCACTGAAGCTTTCTTT
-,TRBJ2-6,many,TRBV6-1,CASSQINSGANVLTF,TGTGCCAGCAGTCAAATTAACTCTGGGGCCAACGTCCTGACTTTC
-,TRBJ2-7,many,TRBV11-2,CASSSVSGGDYEQYF,TGTGCCAGCAGCTCCGTCAGCGGTGGAGACTACGAGCAGTACTTC
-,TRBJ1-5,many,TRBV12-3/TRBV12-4,CASSITAHSNQPQHF,TGTGCCAGCAGCATTACAGCACATAGCAATCAGCCCCAGCATTTT
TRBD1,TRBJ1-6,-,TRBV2,CASNPEGQRNSPLHF,TGTGCCAGCAACCCCGAGGGACAGCGCAATTCACCCCTCCACTTT
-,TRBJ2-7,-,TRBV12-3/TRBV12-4,CASNAGTSNYEQYF,TGTGCCAGCAATGCCGGGACTTCGAATTACGAGCAGTACTTC
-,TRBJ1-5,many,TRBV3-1,CASSQNPGGNQPQHF,TGTGCCAGCAGCCAAAACCCTGGAGGCAATCAGCCCCAGCATTTT
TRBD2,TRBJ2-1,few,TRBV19,CASRLGLAGGGYNEQFF,TGTGCCAGTAGACTGGGACTAGCGGGAGGAGGGTACAATGAGCAGTTCTTC
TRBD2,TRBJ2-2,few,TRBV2,CASRPGLAGSGGELFF,TGTGCCAGCAGACCGGGACTAGCGGGATCTGGCGGGGAGCTGTTTTTT
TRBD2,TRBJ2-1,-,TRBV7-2,CASSTYGRETYNEQFF,TGTGCCAGCAGCACATACGGGAGGGAGACCTACAATGAGCAGTTCTTC
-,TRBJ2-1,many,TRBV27,CASSPQSIPNNEQFF,TGTGCCAGCAGTCCGCAGAGTATTCCGAACAATGAGCAGTTCTTC
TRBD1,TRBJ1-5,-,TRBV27,CASSLWGQGPRQPQHF,TGTGCCAGCAGTTTATGGGGACAGGGACCAAGACAGCCCCAGCATTTT
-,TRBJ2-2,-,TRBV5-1,CASSPTGRPTGELFF,TGCGCCAGCAGCCCGACTGGCAGGCCCACCGGGGAGCTGTTTTTT
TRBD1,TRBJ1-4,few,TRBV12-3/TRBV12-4,CASRDSANEKLFF,TGTGCCAGCCGGGACAGTGCCAATGAAAAACTGTTTTTT
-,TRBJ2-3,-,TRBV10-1,CASSEGRIFADTQYF,TGCGCCAGCAGTGAAGGGAGAATTTTTGCAGATACGCAGTATTTT
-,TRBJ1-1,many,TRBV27,CASSLGSSTEAFF,TGTGCCAGCAGTTTAGGGTCGAGCACTGAAGCTTTCTTT
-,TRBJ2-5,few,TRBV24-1,CATSDWKRRETQYF,TGTGCCACCAGTGATTGGAAGCGGAGGGAGACCCAGTACTTC
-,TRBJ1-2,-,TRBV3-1,CASSQVTGYYGYTF,TGTGCCAGCAGCCAAGTGACGGGCTACTATGGCTACACCTTC
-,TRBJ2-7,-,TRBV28,CASSQGQIFEQYF,TGTGCCAGCAGTCAAGGACAGATATTCGAGCAGTACTTC
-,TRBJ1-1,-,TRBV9,CASSSLGGGFTEAFF,TGTGCCAGCAGCTCATTGGGAGGGGGTTTCACTGAAGCTTTCTTT
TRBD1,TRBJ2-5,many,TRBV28,CASSFGDRGETQYF,TGTGCCAGCAGTTTTGGGGACAGGGGTGAGACCCAGTACTTC